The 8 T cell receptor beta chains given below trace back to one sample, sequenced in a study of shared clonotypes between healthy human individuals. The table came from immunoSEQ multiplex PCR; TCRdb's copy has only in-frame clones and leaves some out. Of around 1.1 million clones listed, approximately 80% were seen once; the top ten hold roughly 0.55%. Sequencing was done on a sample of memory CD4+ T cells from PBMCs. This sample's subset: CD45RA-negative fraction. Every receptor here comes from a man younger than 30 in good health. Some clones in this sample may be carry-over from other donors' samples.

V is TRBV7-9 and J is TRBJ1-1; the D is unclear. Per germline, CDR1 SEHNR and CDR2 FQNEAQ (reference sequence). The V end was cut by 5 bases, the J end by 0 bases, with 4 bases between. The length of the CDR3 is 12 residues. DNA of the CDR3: TGTGCCAGCAGCCCCATGAACACTGAAGCTTTCTTT. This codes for CASSPMNTEAFF.

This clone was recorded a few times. CDR3 bases: TGTGCCAGCAGTGATGGGGGGTTTTTAGGCAATGAGCAGTTCTTC. Translated: CASSDGGFLGNEQFF. V and J are TRBV6-1 and TRBJ2-1; a weak D match, TRBD2 (6 bases). Germline V gene sequence: CDR1 MNHNS, CDR2 SASEGT. V lost 3 bases and J lost 6, with 15 bases in between. The CDR3 is 15 residues long.

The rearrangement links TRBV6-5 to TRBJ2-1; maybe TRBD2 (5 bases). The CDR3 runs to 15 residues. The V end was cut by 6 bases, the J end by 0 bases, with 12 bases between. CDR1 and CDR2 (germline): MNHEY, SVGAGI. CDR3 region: CASSREGSSYNEQFF. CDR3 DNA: TGTGCCAGCAGCCGCGAGGGAAGCTCCTACAATGAGCAGTTCTTC.

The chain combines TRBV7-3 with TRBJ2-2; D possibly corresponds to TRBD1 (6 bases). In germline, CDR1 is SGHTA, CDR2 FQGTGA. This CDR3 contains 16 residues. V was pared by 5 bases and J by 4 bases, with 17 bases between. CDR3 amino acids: CASSPYNRASTGELFF. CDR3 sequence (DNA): TGTGCCAGCAGCCCGTATAACAGGGCGAGCACCGGGGAGCTGTTTTTT.

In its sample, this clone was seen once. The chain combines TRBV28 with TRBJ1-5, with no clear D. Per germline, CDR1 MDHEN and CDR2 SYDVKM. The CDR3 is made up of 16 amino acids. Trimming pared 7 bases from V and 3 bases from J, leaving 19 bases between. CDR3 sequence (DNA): TGTGCCAGCAACCCCCAGGTCCTGTGGAACAATCAGCCCCAGCATTTT. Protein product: CASNPQVLWNNQPQHF.

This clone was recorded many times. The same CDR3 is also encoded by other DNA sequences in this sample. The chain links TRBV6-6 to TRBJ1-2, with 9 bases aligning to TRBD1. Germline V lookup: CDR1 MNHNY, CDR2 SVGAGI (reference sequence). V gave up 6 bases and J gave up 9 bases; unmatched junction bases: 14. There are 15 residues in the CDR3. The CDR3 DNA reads TGTGCCAGCAGCCCCGGGACAGGGAATGGGTATCGCTACACCTTC. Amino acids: CASSPGTGNGYRYTF.

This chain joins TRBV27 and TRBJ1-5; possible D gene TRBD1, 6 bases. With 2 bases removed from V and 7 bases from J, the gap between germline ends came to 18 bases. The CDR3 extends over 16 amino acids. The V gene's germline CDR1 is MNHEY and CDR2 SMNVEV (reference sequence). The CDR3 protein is CASSLQASGGGQPQHF. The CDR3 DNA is TGTGCCAGCAGTTTACAGGCGTCGGGGGGCGGGCAGCCCCAGCATTTT.

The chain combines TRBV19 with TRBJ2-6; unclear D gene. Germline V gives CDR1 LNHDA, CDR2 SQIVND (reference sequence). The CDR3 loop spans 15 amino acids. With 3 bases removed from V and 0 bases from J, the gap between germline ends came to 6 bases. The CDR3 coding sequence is TGTGCCAGTAGTATGACGGCCTCTGGGGCCAACGTCCTGACTTTC. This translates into CASSMTASGANVLTF.